This T cell receptor (beta chain) was obtained from a study of human T cells and chemical hapten exposure. Study-level background: The upper back received 0.01% DPC by patch testing, with results read at 6 days. Points from the study as a whole: The number of TCRs above 1 in 1000 frequency did not change after DPC sensitization. The presence of alopecia in the donors means their immune response may differ from healthy people's. Large CDR3 similarity clusters arose significantly more often from expanded TCRs than from controls.

This clonotype was seen more than once but under ten times. Antigen: not known. CDR3 length: 15 residues. Losses at the gene ends were 7 bases for V and 0 bases for J; bases not matched to a gene: 6. The germline V gene has CDR1 MNHEY and CDR2 SVGEGT. Stated time point: patch test 1, 2 weeks after DPC sensitization. Documented treatment: therapeutic diphenylcyclopropenone sensitization with weekly scalp DPC. TCRdb fed the RACE reads into MiXCR, producing one record per CDR3 protein. This sample has about 120,000 distinct CDR3 sequences; roughly an eighth occur once, and the top ten carry 0.92%. The TCR was taken from a man between 18 and 35 years old with alopecia areata. Some clones in this sample may be carry-over from other donors' samples. The rearrangement links TRBV6-2 or TRBV6-3 to TRBJ2-1; 7 nucleotides match TRBD2. Sample: whole blood, taken in connection with sensitization to the hapten diphenylcyclopropenone (DPC). CDR3 DNA sequence: TGTGCCAGCAAACCGGGGGGTCCCTCCTACAATGAGCAGTTCTTC. It yields the protein CASKPGGPSYNEQFF.